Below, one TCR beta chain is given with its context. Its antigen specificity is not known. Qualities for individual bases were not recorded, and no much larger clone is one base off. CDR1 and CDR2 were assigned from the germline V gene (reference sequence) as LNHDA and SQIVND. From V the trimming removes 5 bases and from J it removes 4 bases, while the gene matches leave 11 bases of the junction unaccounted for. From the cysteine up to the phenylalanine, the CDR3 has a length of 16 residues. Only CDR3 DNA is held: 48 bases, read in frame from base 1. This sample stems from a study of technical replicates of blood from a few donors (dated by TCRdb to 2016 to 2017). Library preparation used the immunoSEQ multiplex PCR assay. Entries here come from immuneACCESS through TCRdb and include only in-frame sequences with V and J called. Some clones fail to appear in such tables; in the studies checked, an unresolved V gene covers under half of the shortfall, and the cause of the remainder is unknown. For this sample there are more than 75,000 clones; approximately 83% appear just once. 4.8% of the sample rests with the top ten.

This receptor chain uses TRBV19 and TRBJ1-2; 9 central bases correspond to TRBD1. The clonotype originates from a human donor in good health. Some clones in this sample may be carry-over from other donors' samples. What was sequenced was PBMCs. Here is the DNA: TGTGCCAGTAGTCCCCTAGGGACAGGGAATAGCTATGGCTACACCTTC. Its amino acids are CASSPLGTGNSYGYTF. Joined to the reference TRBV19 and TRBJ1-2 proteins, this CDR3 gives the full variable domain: DGGITQSPKYLFRKEGQNVTLSCEQNLNHDAMYWYRQDPGQGLRLIYYSQIVNDFQKGDIAEGYSVSREKKESFPLTVTSAQKNPTAFYLCASSPLGTGNSYGYTFGSGTRLTVV.